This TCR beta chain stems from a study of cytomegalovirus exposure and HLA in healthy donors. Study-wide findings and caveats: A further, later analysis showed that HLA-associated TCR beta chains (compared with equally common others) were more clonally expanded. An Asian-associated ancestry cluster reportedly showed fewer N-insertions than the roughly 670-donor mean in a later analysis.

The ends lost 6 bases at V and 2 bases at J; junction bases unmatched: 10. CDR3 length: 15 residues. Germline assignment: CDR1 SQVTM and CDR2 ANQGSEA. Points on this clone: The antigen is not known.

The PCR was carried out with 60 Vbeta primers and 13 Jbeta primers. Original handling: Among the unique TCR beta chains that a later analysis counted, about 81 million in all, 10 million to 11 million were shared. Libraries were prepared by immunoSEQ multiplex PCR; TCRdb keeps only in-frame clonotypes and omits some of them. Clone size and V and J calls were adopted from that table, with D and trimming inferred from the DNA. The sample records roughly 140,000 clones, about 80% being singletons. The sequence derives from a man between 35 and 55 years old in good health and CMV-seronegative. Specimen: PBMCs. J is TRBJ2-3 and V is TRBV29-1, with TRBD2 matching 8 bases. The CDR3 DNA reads TGCAGCGTCCCGCGGAGCGGGGGAATCACAGATACGCAGTATTTT. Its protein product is CSVPRSGGITDTQYF.